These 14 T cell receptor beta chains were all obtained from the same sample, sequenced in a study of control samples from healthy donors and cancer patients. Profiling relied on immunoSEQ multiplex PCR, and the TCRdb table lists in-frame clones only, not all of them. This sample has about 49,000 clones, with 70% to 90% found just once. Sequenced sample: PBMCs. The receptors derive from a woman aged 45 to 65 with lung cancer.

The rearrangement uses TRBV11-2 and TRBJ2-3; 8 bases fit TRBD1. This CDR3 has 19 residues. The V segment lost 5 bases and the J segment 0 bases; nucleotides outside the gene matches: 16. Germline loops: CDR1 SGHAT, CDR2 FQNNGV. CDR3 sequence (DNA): TGTGCCAGCAGCCTCCATCGTTTAGAGACAGGGGCGAGCACAGATACGCAGTATTTT. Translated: CASSLHRLETGASTDTQYF.

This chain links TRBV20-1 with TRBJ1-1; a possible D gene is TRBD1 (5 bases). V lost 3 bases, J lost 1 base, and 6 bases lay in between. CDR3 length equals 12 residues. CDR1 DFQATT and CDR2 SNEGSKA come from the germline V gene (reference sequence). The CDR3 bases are TGCAGTGCTAGTGGGGGGAACACTGAAGCTTTCTTT. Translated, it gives CSASGGNTEAFF.

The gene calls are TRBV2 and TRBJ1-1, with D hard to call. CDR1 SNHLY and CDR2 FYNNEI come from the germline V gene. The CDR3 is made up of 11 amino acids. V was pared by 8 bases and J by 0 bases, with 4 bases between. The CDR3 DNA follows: TGTGCCAGCCAGATGAACACTGAAGCTTTCTTT. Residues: CASQMNTEAFF.

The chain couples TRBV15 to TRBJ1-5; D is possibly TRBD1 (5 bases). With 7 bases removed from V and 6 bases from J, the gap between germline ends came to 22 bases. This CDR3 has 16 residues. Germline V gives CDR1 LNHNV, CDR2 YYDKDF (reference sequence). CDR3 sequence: CATNPTGGERGQPQHF. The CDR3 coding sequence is TGTGCCACCAACCCTACGGGAGGGGAGAGGGGTCAGCCCCAGCATTTT.

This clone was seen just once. The CDR3: CASSLGLAGGRTGELFF. CDR3 in DNA: TGTGCCAGCAGCTTGGGATTAGCGGGGGGGCGTACCGGGGAGCTGTTTTTT. The V gene is TRBV5-4, the J gene TRBJ2-2; 11 bases are a match to TRBD2. V dropped 0 bases and J dropped 5; count of bases not matched to a gene: 6. The CDR3 totals 17 residues. The germline V gene encodes CDR1 SGHNT and CDR2 YYREEE (reference sequence). Full variable domain (rest looked up from reference TRBV5-4 and TRBJ2-2): ETGVTQSPTHLIKTRGQQVTLRCSSQSGHNTVSWYQQALGQGPQFIFQYYREEENGRGNFPPRFSGLQFPNYSSELNVNALELDDSALYLCASSLGLAGGRTGELFFGEGSRLTVL.

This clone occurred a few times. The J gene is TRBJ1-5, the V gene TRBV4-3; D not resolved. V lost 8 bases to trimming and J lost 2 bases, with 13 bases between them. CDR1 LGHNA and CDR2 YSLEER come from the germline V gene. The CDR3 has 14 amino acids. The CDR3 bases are TGCGCCAGCTCCCGGCTGGTTGGCAATCAGCCCCAGCATTTT. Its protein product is CASSRLVGNQPQHF.

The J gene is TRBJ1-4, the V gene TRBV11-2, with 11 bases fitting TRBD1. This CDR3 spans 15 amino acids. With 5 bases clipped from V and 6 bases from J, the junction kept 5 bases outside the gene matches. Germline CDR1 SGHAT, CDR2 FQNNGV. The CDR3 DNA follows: TGTGCCAGCAGCACCCGGACAGGGGGCGATGAAAAACTGTTTTTT. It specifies CASSTRTGGDEKLFF.

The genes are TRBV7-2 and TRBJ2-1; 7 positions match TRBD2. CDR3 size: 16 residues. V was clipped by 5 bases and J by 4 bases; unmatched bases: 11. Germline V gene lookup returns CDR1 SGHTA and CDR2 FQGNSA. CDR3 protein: CASSSTRLAVYNEQFF. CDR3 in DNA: TGTGCCAGCAGCAGTACGCGACTAGCAGTTTACAATGAGCAGTTCTTC. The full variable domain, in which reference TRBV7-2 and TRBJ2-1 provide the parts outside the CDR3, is GAGVSQSPSNKVTEKGKDVELRCDPISGHTALYWYRQSLGQGLEFLIYFQGNSAPDKSGLPSDRFSAERTGGSVSTLTIQRTQQEDSAVYLCASSSTRLAVYNEQFFGPGTRLTVL.

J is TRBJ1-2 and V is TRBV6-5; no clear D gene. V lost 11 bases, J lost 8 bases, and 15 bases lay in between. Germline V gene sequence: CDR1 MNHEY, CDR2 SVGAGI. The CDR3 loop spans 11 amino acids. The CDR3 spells CACVQGYGYTF. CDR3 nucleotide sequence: TGTGCCTGCGTTCAAGGATACGGCTACACCTTC.

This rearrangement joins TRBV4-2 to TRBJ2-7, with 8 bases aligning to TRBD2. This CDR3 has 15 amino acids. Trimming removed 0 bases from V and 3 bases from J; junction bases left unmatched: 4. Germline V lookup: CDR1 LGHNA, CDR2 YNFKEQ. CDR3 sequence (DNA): TGTGCCAGCAGCCAAGAGTTCGGGACTAGCTACGAGCAGTACTTC. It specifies CASSQEFGTSYEQYF.

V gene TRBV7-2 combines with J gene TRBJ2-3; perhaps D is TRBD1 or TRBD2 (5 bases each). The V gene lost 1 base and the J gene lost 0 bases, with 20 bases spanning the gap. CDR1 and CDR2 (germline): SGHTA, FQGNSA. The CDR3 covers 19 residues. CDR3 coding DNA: TGTGCCAGCAGCTTAGTACTGGGGGAGCCGTTTATAAGCACAGATACGCAGTATTTT. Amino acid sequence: CASSLVLGEPFISTDTQYF. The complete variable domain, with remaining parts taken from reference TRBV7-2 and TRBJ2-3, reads GAGVSQSPSNKVTEKGKDVELRCDPISGHTALYWYRQSLGQGLEFLIYFQGNSAPDKSGLPSDRFSAERTGGSVSTLTIQRTQQEDSAVYLCASSLVLGEPFISTDTQYFGPGTRLTVL.

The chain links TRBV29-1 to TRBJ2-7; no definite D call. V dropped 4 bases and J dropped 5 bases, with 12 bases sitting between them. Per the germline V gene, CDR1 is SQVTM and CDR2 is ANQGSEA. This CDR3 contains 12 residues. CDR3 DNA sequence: TGCAGCGTTGGACCCGTCGCCGACGAGCAGTACTTC. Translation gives CSVGPVADEQYF.

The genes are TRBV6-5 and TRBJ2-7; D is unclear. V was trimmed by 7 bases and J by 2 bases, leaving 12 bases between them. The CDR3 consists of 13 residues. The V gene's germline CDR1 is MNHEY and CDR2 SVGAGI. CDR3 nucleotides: TGTGCCAGCATGGGAACTCCTACCTACGAGCAGTACTTC. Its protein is CASMGTPTYEQYF.

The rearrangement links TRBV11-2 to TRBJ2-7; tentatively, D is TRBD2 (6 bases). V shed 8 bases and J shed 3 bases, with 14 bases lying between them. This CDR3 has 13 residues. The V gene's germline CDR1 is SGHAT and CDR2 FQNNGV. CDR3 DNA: TGTGCCAGCGGTATCGGGACTTACTACGAGCAGTACTTC. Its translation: CASGIGTYYEQYF. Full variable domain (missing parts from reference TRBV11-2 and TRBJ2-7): EAGVAQSPRYKIIEKRQSVAFWCNPISGHATLYWYQQILGQGPKLLIQFQNNGVVDDSQLPKDRFSAERLKGVDSTLKIQPAKLEDSAVYLCASGIGTYYEQYFGPGTRLTVT.